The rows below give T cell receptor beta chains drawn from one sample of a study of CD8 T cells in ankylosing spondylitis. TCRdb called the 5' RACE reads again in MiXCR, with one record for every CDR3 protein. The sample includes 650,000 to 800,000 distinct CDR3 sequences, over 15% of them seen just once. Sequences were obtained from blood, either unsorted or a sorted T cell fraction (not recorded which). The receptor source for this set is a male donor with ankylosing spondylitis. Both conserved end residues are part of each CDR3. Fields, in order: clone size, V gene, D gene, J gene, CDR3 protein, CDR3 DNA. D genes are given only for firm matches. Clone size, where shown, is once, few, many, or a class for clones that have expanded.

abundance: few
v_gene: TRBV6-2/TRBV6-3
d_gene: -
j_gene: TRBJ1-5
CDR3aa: CASRELSNQPQHF
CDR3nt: TGTGCCAGCAGGGAGCTTAGCAATCAGCCCCAGCATTTT

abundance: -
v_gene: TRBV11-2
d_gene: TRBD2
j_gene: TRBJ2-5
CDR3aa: CASSPRGGNQETQYF
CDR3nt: TGTGCCAGCAGCCCCCGGGGGGGAAACCAAGAGACCCAGTACTTC

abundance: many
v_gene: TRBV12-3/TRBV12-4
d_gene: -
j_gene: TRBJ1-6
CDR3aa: CASSLAGDSPLHF
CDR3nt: TGTGCCAGCAGTTTGGCAGGGGACTCACCCCTCCACTTT

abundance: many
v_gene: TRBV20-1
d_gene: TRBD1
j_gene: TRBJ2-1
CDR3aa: CSPQGNYNEQFF
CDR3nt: TGCAGCCCACAGGGGAACTACAATGAGCAGTTCTTC

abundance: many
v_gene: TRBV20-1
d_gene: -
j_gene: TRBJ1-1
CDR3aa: CSATPRGEAFF
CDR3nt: TGCAGTGCCACCCCCAGGGGCGAAGCTTTCTTT

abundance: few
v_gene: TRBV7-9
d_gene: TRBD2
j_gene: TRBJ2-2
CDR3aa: CASSFATSGMPGELFF
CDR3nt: TGTGCCAGCAGCTTTGCTACTAGCGGGATGCCCGGGGAGCTGTTTTTT

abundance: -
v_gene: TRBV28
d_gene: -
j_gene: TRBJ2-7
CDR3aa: CASSSTSGAYEQYF
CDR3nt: TGTGCCAGCAGCTCTACATCGGGGGCCTACGAGCAGTACTTC

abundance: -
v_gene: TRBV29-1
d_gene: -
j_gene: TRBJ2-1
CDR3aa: CSVFYNEQFF
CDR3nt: TGCAGCGTTTTCTACAATGAGCAGTTCTTC

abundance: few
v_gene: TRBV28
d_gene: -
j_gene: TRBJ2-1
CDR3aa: CASSLKAAEQFF
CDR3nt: TGTGCCAGCAGTTTAAAGGCCGCTGAGCAGTTCTTC

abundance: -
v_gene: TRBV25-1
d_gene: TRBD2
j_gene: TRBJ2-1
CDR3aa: CASQRAGLGDNEQFF
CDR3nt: TGTGCCAGCCAAAGGGCGGGACTAGGAGACAATGAGCAGTTCTTC

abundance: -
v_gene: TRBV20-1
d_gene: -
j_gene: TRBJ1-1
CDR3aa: CSARDSGGTHWAFF
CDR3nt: TGCAGTGCTAGAGATTCGGGAGGGACTCATTGGGCTTTCTTT

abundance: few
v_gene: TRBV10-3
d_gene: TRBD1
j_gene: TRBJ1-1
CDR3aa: CAIRVTGGGTEAFF
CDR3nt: TGTGCCATCAGGGTAACAGGGGGCGGCACTGAAGCTTTCTTT

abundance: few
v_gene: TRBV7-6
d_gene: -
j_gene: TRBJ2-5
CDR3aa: CASSFTDWGTQYF
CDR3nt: TGTGCCAGCAGCTTTACGGATTGGGGGACCCAGTACTTC

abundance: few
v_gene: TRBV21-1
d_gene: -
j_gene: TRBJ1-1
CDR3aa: CASSENRGNTEAFF
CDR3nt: TGTGCCAGCAGCGAAAACAGGGGGAACACTGAAGCTTTCTTT

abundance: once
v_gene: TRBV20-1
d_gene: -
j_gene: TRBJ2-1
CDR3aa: CSGLHNEQFF
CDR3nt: TGCAGCGGACTGCACAATGAGCAGTTCTTC

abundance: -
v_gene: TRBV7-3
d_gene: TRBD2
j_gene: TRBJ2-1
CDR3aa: CASSGGSVVDEQFF
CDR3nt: TGTGCCAGCAGCGGCGGGAGTGTTGTAGATGAGCAGTTCTTC

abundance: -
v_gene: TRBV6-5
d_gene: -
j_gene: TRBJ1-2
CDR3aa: CASSYSGAGYTF
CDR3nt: TGTGCCAGCAGTTACTCGGGGGCTGGCTACACCTTC